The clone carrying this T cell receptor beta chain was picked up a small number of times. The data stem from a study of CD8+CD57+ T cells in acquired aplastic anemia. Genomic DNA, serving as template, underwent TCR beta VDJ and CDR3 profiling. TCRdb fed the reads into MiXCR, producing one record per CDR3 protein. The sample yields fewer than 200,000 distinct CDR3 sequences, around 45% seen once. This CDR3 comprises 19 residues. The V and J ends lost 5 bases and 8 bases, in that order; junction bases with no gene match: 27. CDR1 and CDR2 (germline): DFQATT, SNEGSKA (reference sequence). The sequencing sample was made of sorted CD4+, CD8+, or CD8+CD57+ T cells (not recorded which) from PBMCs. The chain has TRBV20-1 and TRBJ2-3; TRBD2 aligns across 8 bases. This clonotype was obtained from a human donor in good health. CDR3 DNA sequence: TGCAGTGCTGCGAAGGGGGGGGGCGGGGGGAGCCTCACCGCGGGTACGCAGTATTTT. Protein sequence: CSAAKGGGGGSLTAGTQYF.